The rows below give T cell receptor beta chains drawn from one sample of a study of CD8 T cells in Susac syndrome. From the immunoSEQ multiplex PCR reads, TCRdb called clonotypes with MiXCR, one entry per CDR3 protein. The data contain some 160,000 distinct CDR3 sequences, under 95% of them singletons. Sequencing input: CD4+ T cells from PBMCs. Receptor source: a human donor with Susac syndrome. The CDR3 runs from the conserved cysteine through the conserved F or W. A D gene is named only where the DNA matches it firmly. The size entry is marked missing in some rows and otherwise reads once, few, many or a size class.

J gene: TRBJ1-2
D gene: TRBD1
V gene: TRBV4-2
clone size: .
CDR3 DNA: TGTGCCAGCAGCCAGGACAGGGGGCAGGGTAACTATGGCTACACCTTC
CDR3 protein: CASSQDRGQGNYGYTF

J gene: TRBJ1-1
D gene: .
V gene: TRBV5-6
clone size: .
CDR3 DNA: TGTGCCAGCAGCTTGTATAGGGTGGGGGGGACTGAAGCTTTCTTT
CDR3 protein: CASSLYRVGGTEAFF

J gene: TRBJ1-5
D gene: .
V gene: TRBV18
clone size: .
CDR3 DNA: TGTGCCAGCTCCCGGGATAGAGATCAGCCCCAGCATTTT
CDR3 protein: CASSRDRDQPQHF

J gene: TRBJ1-3
D gene: .
V gene: TRBV30
clone size: once
CDR3 DNA: TGTGCCTGGAGTGTACGTAAAGGGTCTGGAAACACCATATATTTT
CDR3 protein: CAWSVRKGSGNTIYF

J gene: TRBJ2-1
D gene: .
V gene: TRBV29-1
clone size: .
CDR3 DNA: TGCAGCGTTGTCCCGAACACGGGGGATTACAATGAGCAGTTCTTC
CDR3 protein: CSVVPNTGDYNEQFF

J gene: TRBJ2-3
D gene: .
V gene: TRBV5-1
clone size: .
CDR3 DNA: TGCGCCAGCAGCTTGGCGAACGGTGGAGATACGCAGTATTTT
CDR3 protein: CASSLANGGDTQYF

J gene: TRBJ1-1
D gene: .
V gene: TRBV5-1
clone size: .
CDR3 DNA: TGCGCCAGCAGCACGACAGGATCCACTGAAGCTTTCTTT
CDR3 protein: CASSTTGSTEAFF

J gene: TRBJ2-7
D gene: .
V gene: TRBV18
clone size: .
CDR3 DNA: TGTGCCAGCTCACCTGGGCCCTACGAGCAGTACTTC
CDR3 protein: CASSPGPYEQYF

J gene: TRBJ2-3
D gene: TRBD2
V gene: TRBV2
clone size: .
CDR3 DNA: TGTGCCAGCAGTGAAAACACTAGCGGGGAAGATACGCAGTATTTT
CDR3 protein: CASSENTSGEDTQYF

J gene: TRBJ2-1
D gene: .
V gene: TRBV4-3
clone size: .
CDR3 DNA: TGCGCCAGCAGCCAATCTCCGGGGGTCTCCTACAATGAGCAGTTCTTC
CDR3 protein: CASSQSPGVSYNEQFF

J gene: TRBJ2-1
D gene: .
V gene: TRBV9
clone size: once
CDR3 DNA: TGTGCCAGCAGCGACCGCGGCGCCAATGAGCAGTTCTTC
CDR3 protein: CASSDRGANEQFF

J gene: TRBJ1-3
D gene: .
V gene: TRBV29-1
clone size: .
CDR3 DNA: TGCAGCGTTGGTTCCCGGGTGTCTGGAAACACCATATATTTT
CDR3 protein: CSVGSRVSGNTIYF

J gene: TRBJ2-7
D gene: TRBD2
V gene: TRBV6-5
clone size: few
CDR3 DNA: TGTGCCAGCAGTTACTCGGAGCGGGGGAATTCCTACGAGCAGTACTTC
CDR3 protein: CASSYSERGNSYEQYF

J gene: TRBJ1-5
D gene: .
V gene: TRBV12-3/TRBV12-4
clone size: .
CDR3 DNA: TGTGCCAGCAGTTTAGAGGGGGTTAGCAATCAGCCCCAGCATTTT
CDR3 protein: CASSLEGVSNQPQHF

J gene: TRBJ2-2
D gene: .
V gene: TRBV7-8
clone size: .
CDR3 DNA: TGTGCCAGCAGCCCCGGGCTCAGCAGCGGGGAGCTGTTTTTT
CDR3 protein: CASSPGLSSGELFF

J gene: TRBJ2-1
D gene: .
V gene: TRBV6-5
clone size: .
CDR3 DNA: TGTGCCAGCAGTACTCGGAACGAGCAGTTCTTC
CDR3 protein: CASSTRNEQFF

J gene: TRBJ1-1
D gene: .
V gene: TRBV20-1
clone size: .
CDR3 DNA: TGCAGTGCTAGAGAGGGATGGACTGAAGCTTTCTTT
CDR3 protein: CSAREGWTEAFF

J gene: TRBJ2-3
D gene: .
V gene: TRBV9
clone size: .
CDR3 DNA: TGTGCCAGCAGCGAAGGGGGGGCAGCAGATACGCAGTATTTT
CDR3 protein: CASSEGGAADTQYF

J gene: TRBJ1-1
D gene: .
V gene: TRBV20-1
clone size: .
CDR3 DNA: TGCAGTGCTAGCCCCACAGGGCGGACTGAAGCTTTCTTT
CDR3 protein: CSASPTGRTEAFF

J gene: TRBJ1-2
D gene: .
V gene: TRBV5-6
clone size: .
CDR3 DNA: TGTGCCAGCAGCTTGGGCCCCAGGGGCGGCTACACCTTC
CDR3 protein: CASSLGPRGGYTF

J gene: TRBJ2-7
D gene: .
V gene: TRBV9
clone size: .
CDR3 DNA: TGTGCCAGCAGCCGTGGGGGAAGGAGCTCCTACGAGCAGTACTTC
CDR3 protein: CASSRGGRSSYEQYF